A selection of T cell receptor beta chains follows, all from one sample in a study of cytomegalovirus exposure and HLA in healthy donors. Clones were read by immunoSEQ multiplex PCR, and TCRdb kept only the in-frame ones, dropping some. Of approximately 180,000 clones in the sample, roughly 85% are singletons; the top ten hold 1.5% to 2%. The sequencing sample was made of PBMCs. The receptors were gathered from a woman under 30 in good health and CMV-seronegative. CDR3s include the opening cysteine and the closing phenylalanine or tryptophan. Fields, in order: D gene, clone size, J gene, V gene, CDR3 DNA, CDR3 protein. A D gene is named only where the DNA matches it firmly. Not every row has a clone size; where given, it reads once, few, many or a size class.

d_call: -
clone_size: -
j_call: TRBJ1-2
v_call: TRBV6-5
cdr3_nt: TGTGCCAGCAGTTACTCGGGGACATCTCGGCAGTATGGCTACACCTTC
cdr3_aa: CASSYSGTSRQYGYTF

d_call: -
clone_size: -
j_call: TRBJ2-2
v_call: TRBV4-1
cdr3_nt: TGCGCCAGCAGCCAATACAGGGGTAAGACGGGGGCCCCGAACACCGGGGAGCTGTTTTTT
cdr3_aa: CASSQYRGKTGAPNTGELFF

d_call: -
clone_size: -
j_call: TRBJ2-2
v_call: TRBV7-9
cdr3_nt: TGTGCCAGCACCCCGGACAGAAGCACCGGGGAGCTGTTTTTT
cdr3_aa: CASTPDRSTGELFF

d_call: TRBD1
clone_size: -
j_call: TRBJ1-4
v_call: TRBV2
cdr3_nt: TGTGCCAGCAGCCAAACACGGGACAGTGGGAAACTGTTTTTT
cdr3_aa: CASSQTRDSGKLFF

d_call: -
clone_size: -
j_call: TRBJ2-7
v_call: TRBV28
cdr3_nt: TGTGCCAGCAGGGGGGAGGTGGGCAGGGCCTACGAGCAGTACTTC
cdr3_aa: CASRGEVGRAYEQYF

d_call: -
clone_size: -
j_call: TRBJ2-3
v_call: TRBV7-9
cdr3_nt: TGTTCCAGCAGTTTTGGGGGGGATACGCAGTATTTT
cdr3_aa: CSSSFGGDTQYF

d_call: -
clone_size: -
j_call: TRBJ1-1
v_call: TRBV18
cdr3_nt: TGTGCCAGCTCACCACGGCCACTGACGCAGGACACTGAAGCTTTCTTT
cdr3_aa: CASSPRPLTQDTEAFF

d_call: -
clone_size: -
j_call: TRBJ2-7
v_call: TRBV28
cdr3_nt: TGTGCCAGCAGTTTCCCGCGGGAATTAGACTACGAGCAGTACTTC
cdr3_aa: CASSFPRELDYEQYF

d_call: TRBD2
clone_size: -
j_call: TRBJ2-6
v_call: TRBV27
cdr3_nt: TGTGCCAGCAGTCCTCGGACTAGCGGGCGCTCTGGGGCCAACGTCCTGACTTTC
cdr3_aa: CASSPRTSGRSGANVLTF

d_call: TRBD2
clone_size: -
j_call: TRBJ2-1
v_call: TRBV6-5
cdr3_nt: TGTGCCAGCAGTTCGGGACTAGCGGGAGGTGACAATGAGCAGTTCTTC
cdr3_aa: CASSSGLAGGDNEQFF

d_call: TRBD2
clone_size: -
j_call: TRBJ2-5
v_call: TRBV5-4
cdr3_nt: TGTGCCAGCAGCTTGGCCACTAGCGGGAAAGGAGAGACCCAGTACTTC
cdr3_aa: CASSLATSGKGETQYF

d_call: TRBD1
clone_size: -
j_call: TRBJ1-2
v_call: TRBV7-2
cdr3_nt: TGTGCCAGCAACAACAGGGGGCGCGCCTATGGCTACACCTTC
cdr3_aa: CASNNRGRAYGYTF

d_call: TRBD1
clone_size: -
j_call: TRBJ1-4
v_call: TRBV30
cdr3_nt: TGTGCCTGGAGTGTGCACAGGGGAACTAATGAAAAACTGTTTTTT
cdr3_aa: CAWSVHRGTNEKLFF

d_call: -
clone_size: few
j_call: TRBJ2-5
v_call: TRBV5-1
cdr3_nt: TGCGCCAGCAGCTTGGGGGGCTGGAAATGGGAGACCCAGTACTTC
cdr3_aa: CASSLGGWKWETQYF

d_call: TRBD1
clone_size: -
j_call: TRBJ1-2
v_call: TRBV6-5
cdr3_nt: TGTGCCAGCAGTTACTCACAGTGGGGACAGCGTGGGAGCTACACCTTC
cdr3_aa: CASSYSQWGQRGSYTF

d_call: TRBD1
clone_size: -
j_call: TRBJ1-2
v_call: TRBV27
cdr3_nt: TGTGCCAGCAGGCCATGGACAGGTTTCGATGGGGGCTACACCTTC
cdr3_aa: CASRPWTGFDGGYTF

d_call: -
clone_size: -
j_call: TRBJ2-1
v_call: TRBV5-1
cdr3_nt: TGCGCCAGCAGTCGACTAGGAGGGTACAATGAGCAGTTCTTC
cdr3_aa: CASSRLGGYNEQFF

d_call: -
clone_size: -
j_call: TRBJ1-6
v_call: TRBV27
cdr3_nt: TGTGCCAGCAGTTTCGGACAGCATAATTCACCCCTCCACTTT
cdr3_aa: CASSFGQHNSPLHF

d_call: -
clone_size: -
j_call: TRBJ1-4
v_call: TRBV28
cdr3_nt: TGTGCCAGCCAAGACAGGTTATATGAAAAACTGTTTTTT
cdr3_aa: CASQDRLYEKLFF

d_call: -
clone_size: few
j_call: TRBJ1-1
v_call: TRBV29-1
cdr3_nt: TGCAGCGTTGAAAGACTCTTGAACACTGAAGCTTTCTTT
cdr3_aa: CSVERLLNTEAFF

d_call: -
clone_size: once
j_call: TRBJ1-2
v_call: TRBV18
cdr3_nt: TGTGCCAGCTCAGCCTCAGGGGCCGACTATGGCTACACCTTC
cdr3_aa: CASSASGADYGYTF

d_call: TRBD1
clone_size: -
j_call: TRBJ1-5
v_call: TRBV28
cdr3_nt: TGTGCCAGCAGCCGAGGGACAGGGGGCGCGAGTCACCAGCCCCAGCATTTT
cdr3_aa: CASSRGTGGASHQPQHF

d_call: -
clone_size: -
j_call: TRBJ1-1
v_call: TRBV29-1
cdr3_nt: TGCAGCGTTCAGTTGGTCAGCACTGAAGCTTTCTTT
cdr3_aa: CSVQLVSTEAFF

d_call: TRBD1
clone_size: once
j_call: TRBJ2-2
v_call: TRBV6-5
cdr3_nt: TGTGCCAGCAGTTACTACAGACAGGGTTCCGGGGAGCTGTTTTTT
cdr3_aa: CASSYYRQGSGELFF

d_call: TRBD2
clone_size: -
j_call: TRBJ2-1
v_call: TRBV19
cdr3_nt: TGTGCCAGTAGTTCCGGGACTAGTATCCATGAGCAGTTCTTC
cdr3_aa: CASSSGTSIHEQFF

d_call: TRBD1
clone_size: -
j_call: TRBJ2-5
v_call: TRBV13
cdr3_nt: TGTGCCAGCAGCTCCCGGACAGGGAGGGAGACCCAGTACTTC
cdr3_aa: CASSSRTGRETQYF

d_call: -
clone_size: -
j_call: TRBJ1-2
v_call: TRBV7-2
cdr3_nt: TGTGCCAGCTCCCTTCCCCCAGCTAACTATGGCTACACCTTC
cdr3_aa: CASSLPPANYGYTF